The rows below give T cell receptor beta chains drawn from one sample of a study of T cell changes during pregnancy in multiple sclerosis. Clones were sequenced by immunoSEQ multiplex PCR, and TCRdb holds only the in-frame ones, with some missing. The sample yields over 90,000 clones, around 93% seen once. The material was peripheral blood, obtained before pregnancy. These receptors were obtained from a female donor with multiple sclerosis, enrolled in a pregnancy study. Each CDR3 is given with its conserved first and last residue. The D gene is left open where the match is weak. For some rows the clone size is stated as once, few or many, or as a class when expanded; others skip it.

d_call | clone_size | j_call | v_call | cdr3_aa | cdr3_nt
TRBD1 | . | TRBJ1-4 | TRBV2 | CASKRDRGNEKLFF | TGTGCCAGCAAACGGGACAGGGGGAATGAAAAACTGTTTTTT
TRBD1 | . | TRBJ1-5 | TRBV10-3 | CAISETGDPYQPQHF | TGTGCCATCAGTGAGACAGGGGACCCCTATCAGCCCCAGCATTTT
. | . | TRBJ1-1 | TRBV6-5 | CASSSGTANTEAFF | TGTGCCAGCAGCTCCGGGACTGCAAACACTGAAGCTTTCTTT
TRBD1 | . | TRBJ1-2 | TRBV4-2 | CASSQESPGTGGIGGYTF | TGTGCCAGCAGCCAAGAATCCCCCGGGACAGGGGGTATTGGTGGCTACACCTTC
. | . | TRBJ2-7 | TRBV5-1 | CASSGEAYEQYF | TGCGCCAGCAGCGGGGAGGCCTACGAGCAGTACTTC
TRBD1 | . | TRBJ1-1 | TRBV5-1 | CASSFTQGGNTEAFF | TGCGCCAGCAGCTTCACACAGGGGGGGAACACTGAAGCTTTCTTT
. | . | TRBJ1-1 | TRBV28 | CASRLTGTSTEAFF | TGTGCCAGCAGGCTTACAGGGACGAGTACTGAAGCTTTCTTT
TRBD1 | . | TRBJ2-2 | TRBV11-2 | CASSLDPPGGHTGELFF | TGTGCCAGCAGCTTAGATCCCCCAGGGGGTCATACCGGGGAGCTGTTTTTT
. | . | TRBJ2-1 | TRBV4-2 | CASSQVSAGPGYNEQFF | TGTGCCAGCAGCCAAGTTTCTGCGGGGCCTGGGTACAATGAGCAGTTCTTC
TRBD1 | . | TRBJ2-5 | TRBV28 | CASSLLGRGETQYF | TGTGCCAGCAGTTTACTCGGCAGGGGGGAGACCCAGTACTTC
TRBD1 | . | TRBJ2-1 | TRBV29-1 | CSVVGRGSGYNEQFF | TGCAGCGTTGTAGGCAGGGGGTCAGGCTACAATGAGCAGTTCTTC
. | . | TRBJ2-7 | TRBV29-1 | CSVEDAEAASYEQYF | TGCAGCGTTGAAGATGCAGAAGCGGCATCCTACGAGCAGTACTTC
. | . | TRBJ2-1 | TRBV18 | CASSPKTSSHEQFF | TGTGCCAGCTCACCAAAAACTAGCAGCCATGAGCAGTTCTTC
. | . | TRBJ2-2 | TRBV7-9 | CASSSIVLAGNTGELFF | TGTGCCAGCAGCTCGATCGTTTTGGCGGGAAACACCGGGGAGCTGTTTTTT
. | . | TRBJ1-2 | TRBV5-1 | CASSFDKPLYGYTF | TGCGCCAGCAGCTTTGACAAGCCTCTATATGGCTACACCTTC
TRBD2 | . | TRBJ2-5 | TRBV7-6 | CASSLPSGTSGSGQETQYF | TGTGCCAGCAGCTTGCCCTCCGGGACTAGCGGGAGTGGGCAAGAGACCCAGTACTTC
TRBD2 | . | TRBJ2-7 | TRBV27 | CASSISGSYEQYF | TGTGCCAGCAGTATTAGCGGGAGTTACGAGCAGTACTTC
. | . | TRBJ2-7 | TRBV7-6 | CASSPSPYEQYF | TGTGCCAGCAGCCCTTCCCCCTACGAGCAGTACTTC
. | once | TRBJ1-1 | TRBV7-9 | CASSLSGKGTEAFF | TGTGCCAGCAGCTTATCCGGGAAAGGCACTGAAGCTTTCTTT
. | . | TRBJ2-7 | TRBV19 | CASSIGGTYEQYF | TGTGCCAGTAGTATAGGCGGTACCTACGAGCAGTACTTC
. | . | TRBJ1-5 | TRBV4-2 | CASSQDWSGSQPQHF | TGTGCCAGCAGCCAAGATTGGTCCGGGAGTCAGCCCCAGCATTTT
TRBD1 | . | TRBJ1-5 | TRBV15 | CATSLDGTGNSTQHF | TGTGCCACCAGCTTAGACGGGACAGGGAACTCGACCCAGCATTTT
. | . | TRBJ2-1 | TRBV4-1 | CASSREARGANLWFF | TGCGCCAGCAGCCGGGAAGCTCGGGGGGCTAACTTGTGGTTCTTC
TRBD1 | . | TRBJ1-2 | TRBV18 | CASSPGQGGQYGYTF | TGTGCCAGCTCACCAGGACAGGGGGGTCAATATGGCTACACCTTC
TRBD1 | . | TRBJ1-2 | TRBV4-3 | CASSQRTGYGYTF | TGCGCCAGCAGCCAAAGGACAGGCTATGGCTACACCTTC
. | . | TRBJ2-3 | TRBV6-4 | CASSDSFADTQYF | TGTGCCAGCAGTGACTCATTCGCAGATACGCAGTATTTT
TRBD2 | . | TRBJ2-1 | TRBV2 | CATLLAGSSYNEQFF | TGTGCCACCTTGCTAGCGGGATCCTCCTACAATGAGCAGTTCTTC
TRBD2 | . | TRBJ2-5 | TRBV9 | CASSVDPAGGQKETQYF | TGTGCCAGCAGCGTAGACCCAGCGGGGGGGCAAAAAGAGACCCAGTACTTC
. | . | TRBJ1-1 | TRBV28 | CASSPDLSTEAFF | TGTGCCAGCAGTCCTGATTTGAGCACTGAAGCTTTCTTT
TRBD2 | . | TRBJ2-5 | TRBV9 | CASSVEGLAGQETQYF | TGTGCCAGCAGCGTAGAGGGGCTAGCGGGGCAAGAGACCCAGTACTTC
TRBD2 | . | TRBJ2-1 | TRBV9 | CASSVEGTSGTYNEQFF | TGTGCCAGCAGCGTAGAGGGGACTAGCGGGACCTACAATGAGCAGTTCTTC
. | once | TRBJ2-1 | TRBV15 | CATSRDRPLNEQFF | TGTGCCACCAGCAGAGATCGTCCACTTAATGAGCAGTTCTTC
TRBD1 | . | TRBJ2-7 | TRBV6-6 | CASSYYQGDAYEQYF | TGTGCCAGCAGTTACTACCAGGGGGACGCCTACGAGCAGTACTTC
. | . | TRBJ2-1 | TRBV7-9 | CASSFTGENEQFF | TGTGCCAGCAGCTTTACGGGAGAGAATGAGCAGTTCTTC
. | . | TRBJ2-2 | TRBV27 | CASSLLLGPNTGELFF | TGTGCCAGCAGTTTACTGCTAGGTCCGAACACCGGGGAGCTGTTTTTT
TRBD1 | . | TRBJ1-5 | TRBV18 | CASSPPDRAGQPQHF | TGTGCCAGCTCACCCCCGGACAGGGCGGGTCAGCCCCAGCATTTT
TRBD2 | . | TRBJ2-3 | TRBV28 | CASLPGGTTDTQYF | TGTGCCAGCCTCCCGGGAGGGACCACAGATACGCAGTATTTT
TRBD1 | . | TRBJ2-4 | TRBV6-5 | CASRPYRGTKNIQYF | TGTGCCAGCAGACCATACAGGGGGACCAAAAACATTCAGTACTTC
. | once | TRBJ1-5 | TRBV18 | CASSLDNYQPQHF | TGTGCCAGCTCACTCGACAATTATCAGCCCCAGCATTTT
TRBD2 | . | TRBJ2-1 | TRBV7-7 | CASSLSGRGQGEQFF | TGTGCCAGCAGCTTGAGCGGGAGAGGGCAAGGTGAGCAGTTCTTC